A single sample gave rise to the 17 T cell receptor beta chains below, sequenced in a study of T cell responses to AZD1222 COVID-19 vaccine. Method: immunoSEQ multiplex PCR; TCRdb's copy keeps in-frame clones and lacks some. The repertoire includes some 130,000 clones, around 90% of them detected once, and about 1.9% sits in the top ten. The input for sequencing was peripheral blood, taken 28 days after the second AZD1222 dose. The receptor source for this set is an adult who received the AZD1222 COVID-19 vaccine.

The gene calls are TRBV5-6 and TRBJ2-3, with TRBD2 as a possible D gene (5 bases). CDR1 is SGHDT, CDR2 YYEEEE, per germline. V was cut by 5 bases and J by 2 bases, with 9 bases left in between. The CDR3 spans 13 residues. The CDR3 DNA sequence: TGTGCCAGCAGTCTCGACTACACAGATACGCAGTATTTT. This translates into CASSLDYTDTQYF.

This chain connects TRBV19 to TRBJ1-1; the D gene is possibly TRBD1 (6 bases). The germline V gene has CDR1 LNHDA and CDR2 SQIVND (reference sequence). The CDR3 loop spans 12 amino acids. With 3 bases removed from V and 4 bases from J, the gap between germline ends came to 6 bases. The CDR3 DNA sequence: TGTGCCAGTAGTATCAGGGGCACTGAAGCTTTCTTT. It encodes CASSIRGTEAFF.

This clone was found a few times. Additional DNA sequences in this sample encode the identical CDR3. The gene calls are TRBV27 and TRBJ1-1; D is uncertain. V was pared by 6 bases and J by 1 base, with 3 bases between. The CDR3 contains 11 residues. Germline CDR1 MNHEY, CDR2 SMNVEV (reference sequence). The CDR3 nucleotides read TGTGCCAGCAGAAAGAACACTGAAGCTTTCTTT. Amino acid sequence: CASRKNTEAFF.

The chain links TRBV12-5 to TRBJ1-2; D is unresolved. This CDR3 contains 15 residues. The V end lost 2 bases, the J end lost 5 bases, and 15 bases lay between the germline ends. Germline CDR1 reads LGHNT; CDR2 reads FRNRAP. The DNA of the CDR3 is TGTGCTAGTGGTTTGACGCCTCAAGGAACTTATGGCTACACCTTC. It specifies CASGLTPQGTYGYTF.

The chain joins TRBV18 to TRBJ2-3; no reliable D call. The CDR3 is 16 amino acids. Between the trimmed V and J ends, which lost 2 bases and 2 bases, there was a span of 14 bases. The germline V gene has CDR1 KGHSH and CDR2 LQKENI. CDR3 residues: CASSPRSVAATDTQYF. CDR3 sequence (DNA): TGTGCCAGCTCACCAAGGTCCGTGGCAGCCACAGATACGCAGTATTTT.

A single count supports this clone. CDR3 DNA: TGTGCCAGCAGCTCCTCTCGGGTGACGCAGTATTTT. Translation gives CASSSSRVTQYF. The chain joins TRBV12-3 or TRBV12-4 to TRBJ2-3; no clear D. The V gene lost 6 bases and the J gene lost 9 bases, with 13 bases spanning the gap. The CDR3 is 12 residues long.

The chain combines TRBV19 with TRBJ2-5; no definite D call. Germline V gene sequence: CDR1 LNHDA, CDR2 SQIVND (reference sequence). V was pared by 0 bases and J by 6 bases, with 11 bases between. CDR3 length: 14 residues. CDR3 residues: CASSIDPYVQTQYF. The CDR3 DNA is TGTGCCAGTAGTATAGACCCTTACGTCCAGACCCAGTACTTC.

The chain combines TRBV4-1 with TRBJ1-6, with no clear D. In germline, CDR1 is MGHRA, CDR2 YSYEKL. Trimming removed 1 base from V and 0 bases from J, with 4 bases in between. This CDR3 spans 15 amino acids. CDR3 coding DNA: TGCGCCAGCAGCCAAGGTTTCTCCTATAATTCACCCCTCCACTTT. Its protein is CASSQGFSYNSPLHF.

This clone was counted only a few times. The V and J genes are TRBV19 and TRBJ1-5; the match to TRBD1 covers 7 bases. V lost 3 bases, J lost 9 bases, and 11 bases stayed unmatched. The germline V gene has CDR1 LNHDA and CDR2 SQIVND (reference sequence). The CDR3 covers 15 residues. Here the CDR3 reads CASSIQPGQTMPQHF. The CDR3 region has the DNA TGTGCCAGTAGTATTCAACCGGGACAGACAATGCCCCAGCATTTT.

This clone has a single count. CDR3 sequence (DNA): TGTGCCAGCAGACCACTAGCGGGCCTCTACAATGAGCAGTTCTTC. Its translation: CASRPLAGLYNEQFF. The chain has TRBV11-3 and TRBJ2-1; 9 positions match TRBD2. J lost 3 bases, V lost 6 bases, and 6 bases had no gene match. Germline-derived CDR1 and CDR2 are SGHNT and YENEEA. The CDR3 totals 15 residues.

This clone was detected only once. The rearrangement joins TRBV5-1 to TRBJ1-2, with D unclear. Germline CDR1 is SGHRS and CDR2 is YFSETQ. V was shortened by 4 bases and J by 7 bases, with 11 bases between the two germline ends. The CDR3 has 12 amino acids. Here the CDR3 DNA reads TGCGCCAGCAGCCTAAATGTGGGTGGCTACACCTTC. Protein sequence: CASSLNVGGYTF.

The rearrangement joins TRBV14 to TRBJ2-7; 12 nucleotides line up with TRBD2. Per the germline V gene, CDR1 is SGHDN and CDR2 is FVKESK. J lost 1 base, V lost 3 bases, and 10 bases had no gene match. The CDR3 spans 18 residues. The CDR3 nucleotides read TGTGCCAGCAGCCACCGACTAGCGGGAGTGTTGTGGTCCTACGAGCAGTACGTC. Its protein is CASSHRLAGVLWSYEQYV.

In its sample, this clone was seen once. CDR3 sequence (DNA): TGCGCCAGCAGCCCCGCGACAGGGACCTATGGCTACACCTTC. Protein sequence: CASSPATGTYGYTF. The chain couples TRBV4-3 to TRBJ1-2, with 7 bases lining up with TRBD1. The V gene's germline CDR1 is LGHNA and CDR2 YSLEER. V dropped 4 bases and J dropped 4; count of bases not matched to a gene: 6. The CDR3 totals 14 residues.

The V call is TRBV18, the J call TRBJ2-1; possibly TRBD1 for D (5 bases). CDR3 length: 15 amino acids. Germline CDR1 reads KGHSH; CDR2 reads LQKENI. V was clipped by 6 bases and J by 3 bases, with 15 bases between them. The CDR3 nucleotides are TGTGCCAGCTCGGTCGACAGCGATGTCTACAATGAGCAGTTCTTC. It specifies CASSVDSDVYNEQFF.

This sequence joins TRBV12-3 or TRBV12-4 and TRBJ1-2, with 7 bases aligning to TRBD1. CDR3 length equals 13 residues. V was clipped by 6 bases and J by 2 bases; unmatched bases: 3. The DNA of the CDR3 is TGTGCCAGCAGGGAGGGACAGAACTATGGCTACACCTTC. Its translation: CASREGQNYGYTF.

The chain couples TRBV11-3 to TRBJ1-1; 8 bases align to TRBD1. Unmatched junction bases numbered 6, after V lost 5 bases and J lost 7 bases. Germline CDR1 and CDR2: SGHNT and YENEEA. The CDR3 length is 13 residues. CDR3 sequence reads: CASSATGVSEAFF. The CDR3 DNA is TGTGCCAGCAGCGCGACAGGGGTTAGTGAAGCTTTCTTT.

This sequence joins TRBV18 and TRBJ2-7; maybe TRBD1 (5 bases). The CDR3 contains 13 residues. Germline assignment: CDR1 KGHSH and CDR2 LQKENI. V was clipped by 2 bases and J by 5 bases, with 10 bases between them. Written as DNA, the CDR3 is TGTGCCAGCTCACCAATCCAGGGTGACGAGCAGTACTTC. Its translation: CASSPIQGDEQYF.